This TCR beta chain was captured by sequencing in a study of cytomegalovirus exposure and HLA in healthy donors. For this clone: No antigen is known for it.

Points from the study as a whole: Prior analysis indicated that the majority of TCR beta V segments exhibited productivity approximately 90% or approximately 30% of the time. Researchers left out some V segments, among them TRBV6-2 and TRBV6-3, as indistinguishable.

Primers: 60 Vbeta forward and 13 Jbeta reverse. The method was immunoSEQ multiplex PCR; TCRdb's version includes in-frame clones alone and lacks a portion of them. This table holds about 170,000 clones, 85% found once. At collection, donors were nominally healthy, but unrecorded immune exposures were probable. V gave up 3 bases and J gave up 1 base, with 12 bases separating them. This CDR3 is 14 amino acids long. CDR1 and CDR2 from the germline V gene are SQVTM and ANQGSEA. Source material: PBMCs. The receptor's source is a man aged 25 to 40 in good health and CMV-seropositive. The chain links TRBV29-1 to TRBJ1-2, with D uncertain. For the CDR3, the DNA is TGCAGCGTTGACCAAGCGGGGTTTAACTATGGCTACACCTTC. Translation: CSVDQAGFNYGYTF.